One and the same sample provided the 6 T cell receptor beta chains below, sequenced in a study of CD8 T cells in ankylosing spondylitis. TCRdb reprocessed the 5' RACE reads with MiXCR, giving one entry per CDR3 protein. The sample includes nearly 350,000 distinct CDR3 sequences, about 15% of them seen just once. Material for sequencing was blood, either unsorted or a sorted T cell fraction (not recorded which). These receptors came from a male donor with ankylosing spondylitis or in good health (not recorded which).

This clonotype has more than one count but fewer than ten. Here the CDR3 reads CASSQAGLAGGIDEQFF. The CDR3 nucleotides read TGTGCCAGCAGCCAAGCTGGCCTAGCGGGGGGAATCGATGAGCAGTTCTTC. V usage is TRBV4-2 and J usage is TRBJ2-1, with 11 nucleotides matching TRBD2. J gave up 8 bases and V 1 base, and 10 bases lay outside the gene matches. The CDR3 runs to 17 residues. The germline V gene has CDR1 LGHNA and CDR2 YNFKEQ.

This clonotype showed up just a few times. The V call is TRBV27, the J call TRBJ2-2; D remains unclear. Germline values: CDR1 MNHEY, CDR2 SMNVEV (reference sequence). Trimming removed 6 bases from V and 5 bases from J, with 10 bases in between. This CDR3 spans 13 amino acids. This chain's CDR3 is CASRVLGTGELFF. CDR3 DNA: TGTGCCAGCAGGGTCCTAGGGACCGGGGAGCTGTTTTTT.

The CDR3 bases are TGTGCCATCAGTGAGGCGCAGGCGACGCCTTTCTATGGCTACACCTTC. Its protein product is CAISEAQATPFYGYTF. The V and J genes are TRBV10-3 and TRBJ1-2, with D unclear. The length of the CDR3 is 16 residues. Germline CDR1 reads ENHRY; CDR2 reads SYGVKD. V gave up 2 bases and J gave up 4 bases, with 17 bases separating them.

This clonotype has only a few counts. The CDR3 region has the DNA TGCAGCGTTGAGGCCACAACCCACACCGGGGAGCTGTTTTTT. Translation gives CSVEATTHTGELFF. V is TRBV29-1 and J is TRBJ2-2; D remains ambiguous. CDR3 length: 14 residues. V was cut by 3 bases and J by 3 bases, with 11 bases left in between. CDR1 is SQVTM and CDR2 is ANQGSEA in the germline V gene.

This clonotype occurred many times. The chain carries TRBV5-1 and TRBJ2-1, with D possibly TRBD2 on 6 matching bases. Per germline, CDR1 SGHRS and CDR2 YFSETQ. Trimming removed 1 base at V and 4 bases at J, with 15 bases between. The CDR3 totals 16 residues. CDR3 DNA: TGCGCCAGCAGCTTGCCCCGGGACTCACTGTACAATGAGCAGTTCTTC. Translated, it gives CASSLPRDSLYNEQFF.

The chain recombines TRBV6-5 with TRBJ1-6, with 7 bases fitting TRBD1. J gave up 0 bases and V 0 bases, and 5 bases lay outside the gene matches. Germline values: CDR1 MNHEY, CDR2 SVGAGI. This CDR3 comprises 18 residues. CDR3 protein: CASSYSGQASSYNSPLHF. The DNA of the CDR3 is TGTGCCAGCAGTTACTCCGGACAGGCGAGCTCCTATAATTCACCCCTCCACTTT.